This entry lists 31 T cell receptor beta chains sequenced from one sample in a study of T cell responses to AZD1222 COVID-19 vaccine. Profiled with immunoSEQ multiplex PCR; TCRdb holds only in-frame clones, not every one. The repertoire consists of 150,000 or so clones, with more than 85% occurring once and the leading ten covering under 1.5%. This specimen was peripheral blood, taken 28 days after the second AZD1222 dose. The receptors were gathered from an adult who received the AZD1222 COVID-19 vaccine.

This chain joins TRBV7-2 and TRBJ1-5; D uncertain. The CDR3 spans 16 residues. Looked up from germline, CDR1 is SGHTA and CDR2 is FQGNSA. Trimming cost V 3 bases and J 1 base, with 13 bases left between them. The CDR3 bases are TGTGCCAGCAGCTTTGGGCAGGTCCAGAGCAATCAGCCCCAGCATTTT. Translating it yields CASSFGQVQSNQPQHF.

This clone was seen just once. The chain links TRBV27 to TRBJ1-5; weak D call: TRBD1 (6 bases). Trimming cost V 2 bases and J 1 base, with 15 bases left between them. This CDR3 contains 17 residues. Germline CDR1 is MNHEY and CDR2 is SMNVEV (reference sequence). The CDR3 bases are TGTGCCAGCAGTTTACTTCGCGGTACAGGGAGCAATCAGCCCCAGCATTTT. It encodes CASSLLRGTGSNQPQHF.

This clone has more than one count but fewer than ten. The chain is built from TRBV27 and TRBJ2-7, with 8 bases fitting TRBD1. This CDR3 spans 14 amino acids. Germline V lookup: CDR1 MNHEY, CDR2 SMNVEV (reference sequence). The junction had 2 bases not matched to a gene; V was cut back by 4 bases and J by 0 bases. DNA of the CDR3: TGTGCCAGCAGTTACGGACAGGGCTCCTACGAGCAGTACTTC. Encoded protein: CASSYGQGSYEQYF.

The rearrangement joins TRBV7-3 to TRBJ2-5; TRBD2 agrees at 12 bases. CDR1 is SGHTA, CDR2 FQGTGA, per germline. This CDR3 is built from 15 residues. V was clipped by 5 bases and J by 3 bases; unmatched bases: 4. The CDR3, as DNA: TGTGCCAGCAGCCGACTAGCGGGAGTAGAAGAGACCCAGTACTTC. Translation: CASSRLAGVEETQYF.

The chain joins TRBV7-2 to TRBJ1-2, with D tentatively TRBD1 (6 bases). Germline-derived CDR1 and CDR2 are SGHTA and FQGNSA. The CDR3 is 14 amino acids. Trimming stripped 2 bases from V and 3 bases from J, with 10 bases between. The chain's CDR3 is CASSLRGFDYGYTF. Written as DNA, the CDR3 is TGTGCCAGCAGCTTAAGGGGGTTTGACTATGGCTACACCTTC.

The chain couples TRBV4-2 to TRBJ2-5, with D unclear. The CDR3 is 14 residues long. Germline CDR1 reads LGHNA; CDR2 reads YNFKEQ. V lost 0 bases to trimming and J lost 2 bases, with 7 bases between them. In DNA, the CDR3 is TGTGCCAGCAGCCAAGATTCAGGACAAGAGACCCAGTACTTC. It yields the protein CASSQDSGQETQYF.

The chain uses TRBV1 and TRBJ2-1; no DNA check was done on the table's D call, TRBD2. TRBV1 is tagged as a pseudogene. CDR3 length: 15 amino acids. This CDR3 reads CTIPPLPGRDNEQFF. In nucleotides, the CDR3 is TGCACCATCCCACCCCTACCGGGGAGGGACAATGAGCAGTTCTTC.

This clone was counted once. The chain employs TRBV27 and TRBJ1-6; the match to TRBD1 covers 7 bases. The CDR3 spans 15 residues. Germline V gene data show CDR1 as MNHEY and CDR2 as SMNVEV (reference sequence). V was clipped by 5 bases and J by 4 bases; unmatched bases: 5. DNA of the CDR3: TGTGCCAGCAGTACCCAGGGGGTTTATAATTCACCCCTCCACTTT. Amino acids: CASSTQGVYNSPLHF.

CDR3 sequence reads: CASSQVGRGLTGPYEQYF. CDR3 bases: TGTGCCAGCAGCCAAGTGGGGCGGGGGCTGACAGGGCCCTACGAGCAGTACTTC. The chain recombines TRBV14 with TRBJ2-7, with D perhaps assigned TRBD1 or TRBD2 (7 bases each). Germline-derived CDR1 and CDR2 are SGHDN and FVKESK. Between the trimmed V and J ends, which lost 1 base and 2 bases, there was a span of 21 bases. The CDR3 contains 18 residues.

The V gene is TRBV5-1, the J gene TRBJ2-3, with 8 bases aligning to TRBD1. Per germline, CDR1 SGHRS and CDR2 YFSETQ. The CDR3 runs to 15 residues. Losses at the gene ends were 0 bases for V and 6 bases for J; bases not matched to a gene: 6. DNA for the CDR3: TGCGCCAGCAGCTTGGACAGGGGGACTGGGGATACGCAGTATTTT. The encoded protein is CASSLDRGTGDTQYF.

The rearrangement uses TRBV27 and TRBJ2-2; 7 bases are shared with TRBD1. The germline gives CDR1 MNHEY, CDR2 SMNVEV (reference sequence). V lost 0 bases, J lost 3 bases, and 10 bases stayed unmatched. CDR3 length: 18 amino acids. The CDR3 DNA is TGTGCCAGCAGTTTATCGGGATCCAGGGGGAAGTACACCGGGGAGCTGTTTTTT. Residues: CASSLSGSRGKYTGELFF.

CDR3 loop: CASGLRTGEPAYNEQFF. The CDR3 nucleotides read TGTGCTAGTGGTTTGCGTACGGGAGAACCCGCCTACAATGAGCAGTTCTTC. The J gene is TRBJ2-1, the V gene TRBV12-5; D is perhaps TRBD2 (6 bases). CDR3 length: 17 amino acids. V lost 2 bases to trimming and J lost 2 bases, with 16 bases between them. Germline loops: CDR1 LGHNT, CDR2 FRNRAP. The full variable domain, its missing parts supplied by reference TRBV12-5 and TRBJ2-1, is DARVTQTPRHKVTEMGQEVTMRCQPILGHNTVFWYRQTMMQGLELLAYFRNRAPLDDSGMPKDRFSAEMPDATLATLKIQPSEPRDSAVYFCASGLRTGEPAYNEQFFGPGTRLTVL.

The chain carries TRBV12-5 and TRBJ1-6, with unresolved D. Germline values: CDR1 LGHNT, CDR2 FRNRAP. The CDR3 spans 17 residues. Trimming left V 3 bases short and J 4 bases short, with 16 bases between. The CDR3 DNA is TGTGCTAGTGGTTTCTTGAATAAGGGCCCGTATAATTCACCCCTCCACTTT. It codes for CASGFLNKGPYNSPLHF. Full variable domain (rest looked up from reference TRBV12-5 and TRBJ1-6): DARVTQTPRHKVTEMGQEVTMRCQPILGHNTVFWYRQTMMQGLELLAYFRNRAPLDDSGMPKDRFSAEMPDATLATLKIQPSEPRDSAVYFCASGFLNKGPYNSPLHFGNGTRLTVT.

V usage is TRBV11-2 and J usage is TRBJ2-2; 8 bases agree with TRBD2. CDR3 length: 14 amino acids. V lost 5 bases to trimming and J lost 6 bases; unmatched junction nucleotides: 5. Germline assignment: CDR1 SGHAT and CDR2 FQNNGV. The CDR3 region has the DNA TGTGCCAGCAGCCTCGGGGGGGCCTCCGGGGAGCTGTTTTTT. Protein product: CASSLGGASGELFF.

The V gene is TRBV28, the J gene TRBJ1-2, with D tentatively TRBD1 (5 bases). CDR3 size: 13 residues. Trimming took 5 bases from V and 0 from J, leaving 7 bases between them. Germline lookup yields CDR1 MDHEN and CDR2 SYDVKM. CDR3: CASSVTANYGYTF. CDR3 nucleotides: TGTGCCAGCAGTGTGACAGCTAACTATGGCTACACCTTC.

The V and J genes are TRBV9 and TRBJ1-5; D ambiguous. Trimming shortened V by 3 bases and J by 0 bases, and 7 bases separated the two germline ends. Germline loops: CDR1 SGDLS, CDR2 YYNGEE. This CDR3 is built from 14 residues. Here the CDR3 DNA reads TGTGCCAGCAGCGACGGGATTAGCAATCAGCCCCAGCATTTT. This translates into CASSDGISNQPQHF.

This chain links TRBV15 with TRBJ1-4, with 10 bases matching TRBD1. V was clipped by 2 bases and J by 11 bases; unmatched bases: 8. Germline V gene sequence: CDR1 LNHNV, CDR2 YYDKDF (reference sequence). The length of the CDR3 is 15 residues. CDR3 sequence: CATSRIGTGAGKLFF. In DNA, the CDR3 is TGTGCCACCAGCAGAATCGGGACAGGGGCCGGGAAACTGTTTTTT.

The CDR3 coding sequence is TGTGCCAGCAGCCAAGACCTTCAACAGGGTTCGGCGTTTGGCTACACCTTC. Translating it yields CASSQDLQQGSAFGYTF. This chain links TRBV3-1 (or the pseudogene TRBV3-2) with TRBJ1-2, with D perhaps TRBD1 (6 bases). The CDR3 extends over 17 amino acids. Germline assignment: CDR1 LGHDT and CDR2 YNNKEL (reference sequence). V was pared by 0 bases and J by 7 bases, with 21 bases between.

The chain links TRBV5-4 to TRBJ2-7, with a weak D call TRBD2 (6 bases). Deletions cut 1 base from V and 0 bases from J, with 14 bases between. The CDR3 has 16 residues. Germline V CDR1 and CDR2: SGHNT, YYREEE (reference sequence). The CDR3, as DNA: TGTGCCAGCAGCTTGTTCCCCGGGGGAGTCTCCTACGAGCAGTACTTC. It yields the protein CASSLFPGGVSYEQYF.

In this sample, this clone turned up once. The CDR3 DNA reads as TGCAGCGTTGTGACAGGGGGCGAGGGGGAGCAGTACTTC. The encoded protein is CSVVTGGEGEQYF. The chain recombines TRBV29-1 with TRBJ2-7; 10 positions agree with TRBD1. The germline V gene has CDR1 SQVTM and CDR2 ANQGSEA. The V and J ends lost 4 bases and 7 bases, in that order; junction bases with no gene match: 7. The CDR3 totals 13 residues.

The rearrangement joins TRBV7-3 to TRBJ1-6; D perhaps matches TRBD1 (6 bases). Per the germline V gene, CDR1 is SGHTA and CDR2 is FQGTGA. V was pared by 4 bases and J by 6 bases, with 10 bases between. There are 14 residues in the CDR3. The CDR3 sequence: CASSSGQPNSPLHF. CDR3 coding DNA: TGTGCCAGCAGCTCTGGACAGCCTAATTCACCCCTCCACTTT.

The genes are TRBV29-1 and TRBJ2-5; D is perhaps TRBD1 (5 bases). With 4 bases removed from V and 3 bases from J, the gap between germline ends came to 9 bases. The CDR3 is made up of 12 amino acids. Germline assignment: CDR1 SQVTM and CDR2 ANQGSEA. CDR3 DNA: TGCAGCGTTGGGGGCCGCGAAGAGACCCAGTACTTC. This codes for CSVGGREETQYF.

V is TRBV4-3 and J is TRBJ1-6; 7 positions agree with TRBD1. Germline V CDR1 and CDR2: LGHNA, YSLEER. The trim removed 0 bases at V and 6 bases at J, leaving 2 bases unmatched. CDR3 length: 15 amino acids. The DNA of the CDR3 is TGCGCCAGCAGCCAAGAGACAGGGCGTAATTCACCCCTCCACTTT. As protein: CASSQETGRNSPLHF.

The gene calls are TRBV7-8 and TRBJ1-2; 7 bases align to TRBD1. J was trimmed by 7 bases and V by 4 bases; bases with no gene match: 6. Germline values: CDR1 SGHVS, CDR2 FQNEAQ. The CDR3 is made up of 13 amino acids. The DNA of the CDR3 is TGTGCCAGCAGCTCGACAGGGTTTGGTGGCTACACCTTC. Residues: CASSSTGFGGYTF.

The rearrangement links TRBV2 to TRBJ1-2; D not certain. V shed 3 bases and J shed 5 bases, with 13 bases lying between them. This CDR3 has 14 residues. Germline loops: CDR1 SNHLY, CDR2 FYNNEI. CDR3 sequence (DNA): TGTGCCAGCAGTGACGTGGGGATGGGGTATGGCTACACCTTC. Its protein product is CASSDVGMGYGYTF.

The chain combines TRBV13 with TRBJ1-1, with D tentatively TRBD1 (5 bases). From germline, CDR1 is PRHDT and CDR2 FYEKMQ (reference sequence). The CDR3 has 16 residues. Trimming left V 5 bases short and J 3 bases short, with 19 bases between. CDR3 sequence reads: CASSPPRGPVDTEAFF. CDR3 coding DNA: TGTGCCAGCAGCCCGCCGCGGGGCCCGGTGGACACTGAAGCTTTCTTT.

J is TRBJ2-7 and V is TRBV7-6, with D possibly being TRBD1 or TRBD2 (7 bases each). The CDR3 sequence is 16 residues long. Trimming cost V 5 bases and J 2 bases, with 19 bases left between them. Germline V gene lookup returns CDR1 SGHVS and CDR2 FNYEAQ. In nucleotides, the CDR3 is TGTGCCAGCAGCCCAGGGGGGGACGACTTTACCTACGAGCAGTACTTC. Protein product: CASSPGGDDFTYEQYF.

The V gene is TRBV5-8, the J gene TRBJ2-5; D is uncertain. V was cut by 0 bases and J by 4 bases, with 10 bases left in between. The CDR3 runs 14 residues. From germline, CDR1 is SGHTS and CDR2 YDEGEE. The CDR3 DNA follows: TGTGCCAGCAGCTTGGAGGTTGTTAGAGAGACCCAGTACTTC. Its protein product is CASSLEVVRETQYF.

The chain couples TRBV29-1 to TRBJ1-4; 8 bases align to TRBD1. Trimming cost V 3 bases and J 4 bases; bases outside gene matches: 1. The CDR3 loop spans 13 amino acids. From germline, CDR1 is SQVTM and CDR2 ANQGSEA. The CDR3 region is CSVDRGLNEKLFF. The CDR3 coding sequence is TGCAGCGTTGACAGGGGGCTTAATGAAAAACTGTTTTTT.

The J gene is TRBJ1-1, the V gene TRBV19, with 8 nucleotides matching TRBD1. After removal of 6 bases from V and 3 bases from J, the junction contained 6 bases not matched to a gene. From germline, CDR1 is LNHDA and CDR2 SQIVND (reference sequence). This CDR3 has 14 amino acids. The CDR3: CASRFGRGHTEAFF. In DNA form, the CDR3 reads TGTGCCAGTAGATTCGGCAGGGGGCACACTGAAGCTTTCTTT.

This clone is a singleton in its sample. In DNA, the CDR3 is TGTGCCAGCAGCTTAGGGGTAGCGGGGGGGCTGTACGAGCAGTACTTC. Translating gives CASSLGVAGGLYEQYF. V and J are TRBV7-8 and TRBJ2-7, with 11 bases that match TRBD2. Germline lookup yields CDR1 SGHVS and CDR2 FQNEAQ. The trim removed 1 base at V and 4 bases at J, leaving 6 bases unmatched. The CDR3 has 16 residues.